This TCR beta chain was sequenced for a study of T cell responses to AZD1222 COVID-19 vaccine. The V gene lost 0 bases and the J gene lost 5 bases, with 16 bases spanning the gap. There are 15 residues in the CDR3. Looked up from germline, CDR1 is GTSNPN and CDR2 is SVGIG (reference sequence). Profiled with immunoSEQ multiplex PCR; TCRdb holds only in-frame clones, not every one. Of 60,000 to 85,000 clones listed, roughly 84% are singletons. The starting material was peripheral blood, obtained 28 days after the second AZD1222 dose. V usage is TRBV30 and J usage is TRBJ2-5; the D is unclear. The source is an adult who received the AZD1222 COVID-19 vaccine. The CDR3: CAWSVQIHPQETQYF. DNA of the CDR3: TGTGCCTGGAGTGTACAAATACATCCTCAGGAGACCCAGTACTTC.